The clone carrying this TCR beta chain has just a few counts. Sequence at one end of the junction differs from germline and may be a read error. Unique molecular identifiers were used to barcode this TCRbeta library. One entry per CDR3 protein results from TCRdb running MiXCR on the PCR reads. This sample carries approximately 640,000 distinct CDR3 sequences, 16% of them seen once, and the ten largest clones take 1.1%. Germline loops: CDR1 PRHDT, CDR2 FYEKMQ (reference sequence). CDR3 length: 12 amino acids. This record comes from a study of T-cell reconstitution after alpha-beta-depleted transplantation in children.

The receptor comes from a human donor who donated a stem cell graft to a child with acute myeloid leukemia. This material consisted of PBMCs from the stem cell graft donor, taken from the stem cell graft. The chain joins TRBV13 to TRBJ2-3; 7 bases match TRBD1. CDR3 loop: CASSPAVGGKDF. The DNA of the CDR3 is TGTGCCAGCAGCCCCGCCGTAGGGGGCAAGGATTTT.